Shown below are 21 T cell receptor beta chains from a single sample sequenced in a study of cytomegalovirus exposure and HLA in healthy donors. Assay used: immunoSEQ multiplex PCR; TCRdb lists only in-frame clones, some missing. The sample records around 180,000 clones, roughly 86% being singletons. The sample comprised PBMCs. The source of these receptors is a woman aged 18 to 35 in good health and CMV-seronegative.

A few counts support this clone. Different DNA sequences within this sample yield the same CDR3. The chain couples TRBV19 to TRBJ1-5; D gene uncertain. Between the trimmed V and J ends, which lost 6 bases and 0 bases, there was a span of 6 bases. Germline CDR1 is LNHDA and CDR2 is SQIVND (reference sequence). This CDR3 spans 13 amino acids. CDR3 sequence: CASRTYSNQPQHF. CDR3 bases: TGTGCCAGTAGAACTTATAGCAATCAGCCCCAGCATTTT.

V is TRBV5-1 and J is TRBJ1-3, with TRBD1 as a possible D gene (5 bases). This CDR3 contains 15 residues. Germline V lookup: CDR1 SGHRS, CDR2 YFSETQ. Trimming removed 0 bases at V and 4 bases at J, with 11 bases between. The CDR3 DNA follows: TGCGCCAGCAGCTTGGCCAGGGCGACAGGAAACACCATATATTTT. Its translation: CASSLARATGNTIYF.

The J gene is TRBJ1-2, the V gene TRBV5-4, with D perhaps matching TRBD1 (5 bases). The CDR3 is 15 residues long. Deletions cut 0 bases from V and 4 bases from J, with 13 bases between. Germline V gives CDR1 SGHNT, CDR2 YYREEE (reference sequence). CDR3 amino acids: CASSLASGVPYGYTF. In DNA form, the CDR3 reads TGTGCCAGCAGCTTGGCCTCGGGGGTACCCTATGGCTACACCTTC.

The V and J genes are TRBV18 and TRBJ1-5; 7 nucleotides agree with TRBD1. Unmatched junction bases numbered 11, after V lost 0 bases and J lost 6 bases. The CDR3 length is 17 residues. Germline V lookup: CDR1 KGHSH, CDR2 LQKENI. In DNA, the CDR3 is TGTGCCAGCTCACCACCGGCAGGGGGAAGTTCTAGTCAGCCCCAGCATTTT. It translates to CASSPPAGGSSSQPQHF.

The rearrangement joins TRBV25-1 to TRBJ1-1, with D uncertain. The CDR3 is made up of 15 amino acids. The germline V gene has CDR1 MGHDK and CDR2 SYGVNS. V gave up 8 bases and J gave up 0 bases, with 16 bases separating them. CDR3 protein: CASSQTGRLNTEAFF. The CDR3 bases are TGTGCCAGCTCTCAAACCGGCAGGCTGAACACTGAAGCTTTCTTT.

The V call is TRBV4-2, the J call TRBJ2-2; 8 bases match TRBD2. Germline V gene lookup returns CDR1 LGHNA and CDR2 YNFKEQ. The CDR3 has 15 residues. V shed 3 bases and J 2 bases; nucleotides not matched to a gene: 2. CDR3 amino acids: CASSQRGDNTGELFF. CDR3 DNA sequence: TGTGCCAGCAGCCAGCGGGGGGACAACACCGGGGAGCTGTTTTTT.

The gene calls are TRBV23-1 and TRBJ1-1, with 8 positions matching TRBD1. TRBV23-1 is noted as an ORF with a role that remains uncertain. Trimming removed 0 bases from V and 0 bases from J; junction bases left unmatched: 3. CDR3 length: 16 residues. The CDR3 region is CASSQSGQVLNTEAFF. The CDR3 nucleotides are TGCGCCAGCAGTCAATCGGGACAGGTACTGAACACTGAAGCTTTCTTT.

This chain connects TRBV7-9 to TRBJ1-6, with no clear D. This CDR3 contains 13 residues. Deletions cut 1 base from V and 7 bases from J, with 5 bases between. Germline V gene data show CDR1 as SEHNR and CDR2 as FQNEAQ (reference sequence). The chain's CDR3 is CASSLVENSPLHF. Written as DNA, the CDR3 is TGTGCCAGCAGCTTAGTGGAGAATTCACCCCTCCACTTT.

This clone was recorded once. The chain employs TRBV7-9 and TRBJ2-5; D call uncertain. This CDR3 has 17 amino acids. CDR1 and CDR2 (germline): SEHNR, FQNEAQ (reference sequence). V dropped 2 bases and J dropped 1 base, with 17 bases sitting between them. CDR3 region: CASSLPGTTHFQETQYF. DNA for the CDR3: TGTGCCAGCAGCTTACCGGGTACTACCCATTTCCAAGAGACCCAGTACTTC.

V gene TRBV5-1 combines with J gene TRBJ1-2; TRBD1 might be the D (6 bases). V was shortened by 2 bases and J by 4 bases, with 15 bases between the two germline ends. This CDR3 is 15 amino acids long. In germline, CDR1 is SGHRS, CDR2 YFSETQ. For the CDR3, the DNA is TGCGCCAGCAGCTTCCTCAGACAGGCGGCCTATGGCTACACCTTC. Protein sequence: CASSFLRQAAYGYTF. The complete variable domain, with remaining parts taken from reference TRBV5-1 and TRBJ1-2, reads KAGVTQTPRYLIKTRGQQVTLSCSPISGHRSVSWYQQTPGQGLQFLFEYFSETQRNKGNFPGRFSGRQFSNSRSEMNVSTLELGDSALYLCASSFLRQAAYGYTFGSGTRLTVV.

The CDR3 here is CATSRYTDTQYF. CDR3 coding DNA: TGTGCCACCAGCAGATACACAGATACGCAGTATTTT. This chain uses TRBV15 with TRBJ2-3; D remains ambiguous. Germline V gene sequence: CDR1 LNHNV, CDR2 YYDKDF (reference sequence). This CDR3 region has 12 residues. The V end was cut by 2 bases, the J end by 2 bases, with 2 bases between.

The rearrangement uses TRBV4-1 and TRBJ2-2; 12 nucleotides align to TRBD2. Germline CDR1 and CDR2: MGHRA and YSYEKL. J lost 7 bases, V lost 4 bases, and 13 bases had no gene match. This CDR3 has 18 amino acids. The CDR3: CASSPTRLAGGLDGELFF. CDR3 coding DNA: TGCGCCAGCAGCCCTACCAGGCTAGCGGGAGGGCTAGACGGGGAGCTGTTTTTT.

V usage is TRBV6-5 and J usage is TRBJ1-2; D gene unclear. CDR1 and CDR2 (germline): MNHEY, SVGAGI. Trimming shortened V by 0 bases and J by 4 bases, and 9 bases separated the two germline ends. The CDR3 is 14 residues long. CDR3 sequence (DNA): TGTGCCAGCAGTTACTCTTCAGGATTCTATGGCTACACCTTC. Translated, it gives CASSYSSGFYGYTF.

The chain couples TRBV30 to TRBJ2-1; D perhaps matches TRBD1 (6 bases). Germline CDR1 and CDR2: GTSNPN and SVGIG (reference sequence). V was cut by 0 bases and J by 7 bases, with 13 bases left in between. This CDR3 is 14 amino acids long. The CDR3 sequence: CAWSVPEQGNEQFF. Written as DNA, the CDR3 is TGTGCCTGGAGTGTACCGGAACAGGGAAATGAGCAGTTCTTC.

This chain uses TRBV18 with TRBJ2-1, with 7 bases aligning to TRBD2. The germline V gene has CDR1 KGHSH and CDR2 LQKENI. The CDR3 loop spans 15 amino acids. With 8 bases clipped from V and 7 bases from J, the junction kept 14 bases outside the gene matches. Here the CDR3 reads CASTPDRQGGNEQFF. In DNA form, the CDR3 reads TGTGCCAGCACCCCGGATAGGCAGGGAGGGAATGAGCAGTTCTTC.

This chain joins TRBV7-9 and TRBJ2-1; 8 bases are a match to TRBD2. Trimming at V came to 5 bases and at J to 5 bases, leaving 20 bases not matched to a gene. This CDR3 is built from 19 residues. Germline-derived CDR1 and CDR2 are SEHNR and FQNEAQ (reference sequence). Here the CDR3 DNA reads TGTGCCAGCAGCCCCCTTACGGGGCCGGGGGGGCCGTCCGACAATGAGCAGTTCTTC. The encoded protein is CASSPLTGPGGPSDNEQFF. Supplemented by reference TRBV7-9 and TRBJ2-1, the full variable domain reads DTGVSQNPRHKITKRGQNVTFRCDPISEHNRLYWYRQTLGQGPEFLTYFQNEAQLEKSRLLSDRFSAERPKGSFSTLEIQRTEQGDSAMYLCASSPLTGPGGPSDNEQFFGPGTRLTVL.

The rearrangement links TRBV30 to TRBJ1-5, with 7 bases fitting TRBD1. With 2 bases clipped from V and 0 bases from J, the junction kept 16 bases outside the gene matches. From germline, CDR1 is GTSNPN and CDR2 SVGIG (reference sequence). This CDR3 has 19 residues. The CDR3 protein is CAWSPPLTGVGASNQPQHF. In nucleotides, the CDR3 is TGTGCCTGGAGTCCCCCTTTAACAGGGGTGGGAGCTAGCAATCAGCCCCAGCATTTT.

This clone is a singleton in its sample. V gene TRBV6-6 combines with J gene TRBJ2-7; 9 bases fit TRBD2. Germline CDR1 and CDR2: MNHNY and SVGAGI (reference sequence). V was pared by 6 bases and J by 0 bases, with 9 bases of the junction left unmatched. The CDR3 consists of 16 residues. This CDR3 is CASSYVSGGPSYEQYF. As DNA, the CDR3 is TGTGCCAGCAGCTACGTGAGCGGGGGGCCCTCCTACGAGCAGTACTTC.

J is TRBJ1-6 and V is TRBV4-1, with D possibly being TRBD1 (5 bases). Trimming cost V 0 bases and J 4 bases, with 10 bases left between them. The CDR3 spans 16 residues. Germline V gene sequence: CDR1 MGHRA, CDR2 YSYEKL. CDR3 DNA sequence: TGCGCCAGCAGCCAAGAGGGGGGGGAATATAATTCACCCCTCCACTTT. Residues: CASSQEGGEYNSPLHF.

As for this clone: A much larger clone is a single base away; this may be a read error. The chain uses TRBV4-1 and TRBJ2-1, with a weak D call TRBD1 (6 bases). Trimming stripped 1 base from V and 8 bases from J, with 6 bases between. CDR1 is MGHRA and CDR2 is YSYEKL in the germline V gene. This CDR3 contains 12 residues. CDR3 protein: CASSQAGDEQFF. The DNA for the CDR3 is TGCGCCAGCAGCCAAGCAGGGGATGAGCAGTTCTTC.

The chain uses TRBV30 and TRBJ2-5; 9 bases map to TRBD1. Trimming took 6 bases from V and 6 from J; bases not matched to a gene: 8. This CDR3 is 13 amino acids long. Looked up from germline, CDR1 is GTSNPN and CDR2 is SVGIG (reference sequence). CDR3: CACWDRDGQTQYF. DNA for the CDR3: TGTGCCTGCTGGGACAGGGATGGACAGACCCAGTACTTC.